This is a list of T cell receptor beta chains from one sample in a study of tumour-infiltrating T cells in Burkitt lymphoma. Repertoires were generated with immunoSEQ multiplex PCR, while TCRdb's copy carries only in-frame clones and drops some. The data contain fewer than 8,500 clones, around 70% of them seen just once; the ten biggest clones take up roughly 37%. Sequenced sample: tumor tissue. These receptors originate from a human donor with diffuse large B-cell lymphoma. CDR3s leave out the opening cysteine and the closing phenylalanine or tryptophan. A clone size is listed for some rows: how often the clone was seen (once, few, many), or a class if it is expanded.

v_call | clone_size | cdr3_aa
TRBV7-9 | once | ASSPRGQGRNEKLF
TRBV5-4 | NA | ASSLANTGELF
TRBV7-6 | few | ASSSGTGSGVGGYT
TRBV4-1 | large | ASSRLAPFRNEQF
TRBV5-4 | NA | ASSPRGSGGAFGANVLT
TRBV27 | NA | ASSRQGSSGGYT
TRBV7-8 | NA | ASTFRSGGRGETQY
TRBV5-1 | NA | ASSLQTGEVGELF
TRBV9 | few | ASSVGLAGVGGELF
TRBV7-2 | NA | ASSFRDLSNYGYT
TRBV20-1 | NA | SAPGTVGYT
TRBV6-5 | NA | ASSILRGYEQY
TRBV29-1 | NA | SAIKPSRGEAF
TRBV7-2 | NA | ASSSTGADYGYT
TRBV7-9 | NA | ASSFHRNEQF
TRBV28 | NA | ASSPTQGGGNEQF
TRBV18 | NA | ASSPVHETQY
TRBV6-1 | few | ASRAAVYNSPLH
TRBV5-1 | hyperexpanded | ASSLAAGALGETQY
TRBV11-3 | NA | ASSLNQNTEAF
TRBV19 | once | ASSIASYGYT
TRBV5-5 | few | ASSLRGNQPQH
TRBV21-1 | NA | ASSQARQDNEKLF
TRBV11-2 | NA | ASSRIKGSGNTIY
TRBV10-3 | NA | AISDFKGARPRSPLH
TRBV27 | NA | ASSRLLAGSADTQY
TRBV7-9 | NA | ASSLGGQGLEQY
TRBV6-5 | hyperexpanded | ASSYGVGAF
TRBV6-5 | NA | ASTALSRPYEQY
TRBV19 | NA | ASRKRGNTDTQY
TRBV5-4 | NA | ASSRGTAQETQY
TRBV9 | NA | ASSVEAAFSTDTQY
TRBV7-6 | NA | ASSLGALNTEAF
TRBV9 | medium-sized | ASSARRANYGYT
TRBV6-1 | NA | ASSPQAGVLDTQY
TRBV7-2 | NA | ASSYGRREYNEQF
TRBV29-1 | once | SVDDPWDRVDGYT
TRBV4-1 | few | ASSQEGLNNQPQH
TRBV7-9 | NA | ASSLSPDTQY
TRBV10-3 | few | AISAGYEAF
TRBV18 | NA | ASSGLLAGENTGELF
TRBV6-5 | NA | ASRSLAGTDTQY
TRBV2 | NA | ASSWGQGLGGYGYT
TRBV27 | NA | ASSLSAGQGWNTEAF
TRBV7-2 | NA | ASSLVSSGLIREETQY
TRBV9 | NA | ASSVGLAGGLETQY
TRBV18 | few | ASSLRDSQYSPLH
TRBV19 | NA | ASSILGATNEKLF
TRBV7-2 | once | ATGGTGHGGYT
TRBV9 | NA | ASSVYLSGGRLNEQF
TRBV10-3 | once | AISGFGTGRKGGNTIY
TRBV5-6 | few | ASSQGQITDTQY
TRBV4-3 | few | ASSQDRQGRGYT